This T cell receptor beta chain comes out of a study of PD-1 blockade in mismatch repair-deficient tumors. Assay: immunoSEQ multiplex PCR; the TCRdb copy retains only in-frame clones and omits some. The table shows 100,000 to 150,000 clones, with approximately 86% occurring only once. Germline CDR1 GTSNPN, CDR2 SVGIG (reference sequence). The CDR3 is made up of 12 amino acids. The ends were cut back, 2 bases at V and 6 bases at J, with 8 bases in the middle. V gene TRBV30 combines with J gene TRBJ1-5, with D tentatively TRBD1 (5 bases). The specimen comprised peripheral blood, sampled 44 weeks after starting pembrolizumab. The receptor comes from an adult with mismatch repair-deficient cancer. CDR3 nucleotide sequence: TGTGCCTGGAGTCCCGGGACTCAGCCCCAGCATTTT. Translating gives CAWSPGTQPQHF.